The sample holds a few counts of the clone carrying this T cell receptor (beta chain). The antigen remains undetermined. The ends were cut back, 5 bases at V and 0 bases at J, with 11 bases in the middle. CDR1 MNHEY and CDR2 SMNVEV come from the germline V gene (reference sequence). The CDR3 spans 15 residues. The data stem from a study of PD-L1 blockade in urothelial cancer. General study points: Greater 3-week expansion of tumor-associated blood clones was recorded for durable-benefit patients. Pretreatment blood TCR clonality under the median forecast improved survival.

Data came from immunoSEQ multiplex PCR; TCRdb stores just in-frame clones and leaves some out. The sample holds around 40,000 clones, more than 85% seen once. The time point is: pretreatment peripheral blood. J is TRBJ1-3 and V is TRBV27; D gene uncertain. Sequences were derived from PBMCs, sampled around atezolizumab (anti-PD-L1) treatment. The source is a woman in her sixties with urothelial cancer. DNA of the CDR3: TGTGCCAGCAGTCCGACGGGAAGCTCTGGAAACACCATATATTTT. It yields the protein CASSPTGSSGNTIYF.